Below, 5 T cell receptor beta chains from the same sample are listed, as sequenced in a study of cytomegalovirus exposure and HLA in healthy donors. Both 60 Vbeta primers and 13 Jbeta primers went into the PCR. Profiled with immunoSEQ multiplex PCR; TCRdb holds only in-frame clones, not every one. The data show some 210,000 clones, roughly 80% seen once. The sample comprised PBMCs. All receptors come from a woman in her 30s in good health and CMV-seropositive.

The chain combines TRBV9 with TRBJ1-2; the match to TRBD1 covers 8 bases. With V trimmed by 0 bases and J by 4 bases, 2 bases remained unmatched. The CDR3 consists of 14 residues. Germline values: CDR1 SGDLS, CDR2 YYNGEE. The CDR3 loop reads CASSVEDRGYGYTF. The CDR3 bases are TGTGCCAGCAGCGTAGAAGACAGGGGCTATGGCTACACCTTC.

This rearrangement joins TRBV6-5 to TRBJ1-5; TRBD1 might be the D (6 bases). Germline CDR1 MNHEY, CDR2 SVGAGI. The CDR3 consists of 13 residues. V shed 4 bases and J shed 5 bases, with 9 bases lying between them. The CDR3 reads CASSWKGDQPQHF. CDR3 bases: TGTGCCAGCAGTTGGAAGGGGGATCAGCCCCAGCATTTT.

The rearrangement links TRBV7-8 to TRBJ2-5; D ambiguous. CDR3 length equals 12 residues. Germline CDR1 is SGHVS and CDR2 is FQNEAQ. Trimming shortened V by 1 base and J by 4 bases, and 4 bases separated the two germline ends. In DNA form, the CDR3 reads TGTGCCAGCAGCTTAGTCGGAGAGACCCAGTACTTC. It is translated as CASSLVGETQYF.

This clone was detected only once. This chain links TRBV7-2 with TRBJ2-3, with a possible D match to TRBD2 (5 bases). The CDR3 spans 16 residues. The ends were cut back, 3 bases at V and 5 bases at J, with 18 bases in the middle. The germline V gene encodes CDR1 SGHTA and CDR2 FQGNSA. The chain's CDR3 is CASSFASPGLGDTQYF. Here the CDR3 DNA reads TGTGCCAGCAGCTTTGCTAGCCCCGGATTAGGAGATACGCAGTATTTT.

The chain is built from TRBV20-1 and TRBJ2-1; D is uncertain. V was shortened by 5 bases and J by 5 bases, with 7 bases between the two germline ends. The CDR3 spans 11 residues. Germline lookup yields CDR1 DFQATT and CDR2 SNEGSKA (reference sequence). The CDR3 bases are TGCAGTGCTGGTTACAACAATGAGCAGTTCTTC. This gives the protein CSAGYNNEQFF.